This TCR beta chain stems from a study of blood T cell repertoires in COVID-19. Study overall: From the United States, Italy and Spain came samples of acute and convalescent COVID-19.

In the source study's methods: Reference gene primers were amplified, and this amplification served to estimate nucleated cell counts. Generated by immunoSEQ multiplex PCR, the TCRdb table keeps only in-frame clones and is missing some. The V and J calls and clone size are taken from that table; D and trimming were inferred from the DNA. The table lists tens of thousands of clones, 65% to 90% of them singletons. This clone was detected once. The V end lost 8 bases, the J end lost 9 bases, and 19 bases lay between the germline ends. The CDR3 extends over 13 amino acids. CDR1 SGHNT and CDR2 YENEEA come from the germline V gene.

This TCR was recovered from a man aged 35 to 55 with acute or convalescent COVID-19. The chain joins TRBV11-3 to TRBJ1-2; no firm D call. Sequences were obtained from peripheral blood. In DNA, the CDR3 is TGTGCCAGCGGAGCGGGTAGCGGGGAACGCTACACCTTC. Translated, it gives CASGAGSGERYTF.